Given below is one TCR beta chain in context. The sample is drawn from a study of cytomegalovirus exposure and HLA in healthy donors. Clones were sequenced by immunoSEQ multiplex PCR, and TCRdb holds only the in-frame ones, with some missing. The sample contains 65,000 or so clones, roughly 94% of which appear only once. V was clipped by 4 bases and J by 0 bases, with 12 bases between them. The germline CDR1 and CDR2 sequences are SQVTM and ANQGSEA. The CDR3 spans 14 residues. V and J are TRBV29-1 and TRBJ1-1; D might be TRBD1 (6 bases). The sample taken for sequencing was PBMCs. This TCR derives from a man younger than 30 in good health and CMV-seropositive. CDR3 nucleotide sequence: TGCAGCGTTGTGGGGGCGGCCATGAACACTGAAGCTTTCTTT. Its protein is CSVVGAAMNTEAFF. Variable domain in full (rest from reference TRBV29-1 and TRBJ1-1): SAVISQKPSRDICQRGTSLTIQCQVDSQVTMMFWYRQQPGQSLTLIATANQGSEATYESGFVIDKFPISRPNLTFSTLTVSNMSPEDSSIYLCSVVGAAMNTEAFFGQGTRLTVV.